The 25 T cell receptor beta chains below were found in one sample sequenced in a study of cytomegalovirus exposure and HLA in healthy donors. With 60 Vbeta and 13 Jbeta primers, the PCR was carried out. This table comes from immunoSEQ multiplex PCR, and its TCRdb copy is limited to in-frame clones, with some not included. The sample holds fewer than 120,000 clones, 76% seen once. Sequencing was done on a sample of PBMCs. All receptors derive from a man aged 30-40 years in good health and CMV-seropositive.

CDR3 sequence: CASSGLADRAGNTIYF. In nucleotides, the CDR3 is TGTGCCAGCAGTGGTCTTGCAGATCGTGCAGGAAACACCATATATTTT. The chain links TRBV2 to TRBJ1-3; D is undetermined. CDR3 length: 16 amino acids. CDR1 is SNHLY, CDR2 FYNNEI, per germline. The germline V and J ends were trimmed by 4 bases and 4 bases, with 17 bases remaining between them.

The chain links TRBV9 to TRBJ2-4; 8 nucleotides align to TRBD2. This CDR3 is 16 amino acids long. CDR1 is SGDLS and CDR2 is YYNGEE in the germline V gene. V lost 0 bases and J lost 2; bases outside the gene matches: 4. CDR3 loop: CASSVGAGGPKNIQYF. As DNA, the CDR3 is TGTGCCAGCAGCGTAGGGGCGGGGGGCCCCAAAAACATTCAGTACTTC.

This clone is a singleton in its sample. The J gene is TRBJ1-1, the V gene TRBV5-1; no firm D call. This CDR3 spans 13 amino acids. The germline V gene encodes CDR1 SGHRS and CDR2 YFSETQ. V lost 0 bases and J lost 1, with 4 bases in between. The CDR3 nucleotides are TGCGCCAGCAGCTTGGGCGCGAACACTGAAGCTTTCTTT. Protein product: CASSLGANTEAFF.

This clone has a handful of counts. J is TRBJ1-2 and V is TRBV4-1; a possible D gene is TRBD1 (5 bases). Germline V gene sequence: CDR1 MGHRA, CDR2 YSYEKL. CDR3 length: 13 amino acids. With 0 bases removed from V and 5 bases from J, the gap between germline ends came to 7 bases. CDR3 nucleotide sequence: TGCGCCAGCAGCCAAGATGGGGGGTATGGCTACACCTTC. It specifies CASSQDGGYGYTF.

This clone was detected once. V is TRBV5-4 and J is TRBJ2-4; 7 positions match TRBD1. The CDR3 spans 17 residues. V dropped 4 bases and J dropped 0; count of bases not matched to a gene: 10. Germline V lookup: CDR1 SGHNT, CDR2 YYREEE (reference sequence). The CDR3 DNA is TGTGCCAGCAGCCGCGGAGACAGGGAACTAGCCAAAAACATTCAGTACTTC. Its protein product is CASSRGDRELAKNIQYF.

This chain uses TRBV5-1 with TRBJ1-5; the D gene is possibly TRBD1 (6 bases). This CDR3 region has 15 residues. Germline loops: CDR1 SGHRS, CDR2 YFSETQ. V was clipped by 0 bases and J by 2 bases, with 9 bases between them. The CDR3 sequence: CASSLGAGGNQPQHF. The DNA of the CDR3 is TGCGCCAGCAGCTTGGGGGCAGGGGGCAATCAGCCCCAGCATTTT.

The chain uses TRBV6-1 and TRBJ1-3; TRBD1 is a possible D gene (5 bases). The CDR3 consists of 15 residues. Germline-derived CDR1 and CDR2 are MNHNS and SASEGT. Trimming took 6 bases from V and 0 from J, leaving 12 bases between them. CDR3 bases: TGTGCCAGCAGCCTGACAGACCTCTCTGGAAACACCATATATTTT. It specifies CASSLTDLSGNTIYF.

The gene calls are TRBV27 and TRBJ2-4, with D uncertain. V was pared by 5 bases and J by 6 bases, with 17 bases between. This CDR3 region has 15 residues. CDR1 is MNHEY and CDR2 is SMNVEV in the germline V gene (reference sequence). CDR3 loop: CASSPPPAVGNIQYF. Written as DNA, the CDR3 is TGTGCCAGCAGTCCCCCCCCCGCGGTCGGAAACATTCAGTACTTC.

The V call is TRBV19, the J call TRBJ2-2; 9 bases are a match to TRBD1. Germline CDR1 is LNHDA and CDR2 is SQIVND (reference sequence). V shed 5 bases and J 9 bases; nucleotides not matched to a gene: 19. The CDR3 consists of 18 residues. CDR3 nucleotides: TGTGCCAGTAGTGCCGCCCGGGACAGGGCTTATCAAGAGTGGGAGCTGTTTTTT. Residues: CASSAARDRAYQEWELFF. The full variable domain, rest sourced from reference TRBV19 and TRBJ2-2, is DGGITQSPKYLFRKEGQNVTLSCEQNLNHDAMYWYRQDPGQGLRLIYYSQIVNDFQKGDIAEGYSVSREKKESFPLTVTSAQKNPTAFYLCASSAARDRAYQEWELFFGEGSRLTVL.

This clone has a single count. The rearrangement uses TRBV6-8 and TRBJ2-5; D might be TRBD2 (6 bases). Germline V CDR1 and CDR2: MNHGY, SAAAGT. This CDR3 spans 12 amino acids. The DNA for the CDR3 is TGTGCAGGACGGGGGAATGTCGGGACCCAGTACTTC. This encodes CAGRGNVGTQYF.

The chain employs TRBV7-9 and TRBJ2-1; D gene ambiguous. The CDR3 spans 12 residues. V shed 5 bases and J shed 8 bases, with 10 bases lying between them. Germline V CDR1 and CDR2: SEHNR, FQNEAQ (reference sequence). CDR3 amino acids: CASSPPVDEQFF. Here the CDR3 DNA reads TGTGCCAGCAGCCCGCCAGTGGATGAGCAGTTCTTC.

For this clone: One end of the junction does not line up with germline, which may come from a read error. The chain couples TRBV15 to TRBJ2-1; 13 bases are shared with TRBD2. CDR1 and CDR2 from the germline V gene are LNHNV and YYDKDF (reference sequence). CDR3 length equals 15 residues. The CDR3 here is CATSRELAGGNERFF. The CDR3 nucleotides read TGTGCCACCAGCAGAGAACTAGCGGGGGGGAATGAGCGGTTCTTC.

The chain carries TRBV10-3 and TRBJ1-6; 9 nucleotides agree with TRBD1. CDR1 and CDR2 from the germline V gene are ENHRY and SYGVKD. Trimming took 10 bases from V and 14 from J; bases not matched to a gene: 21. This CDR3 contains 16 residues. The CDR3 reads CASRTGDAPYIGALHF. In nucleotides, the CDR3 is TGTGCCAGTAGGACAGGGGACGCACCTTACATAGGGGCCCTCCACTTT.

This chain uses TRBV7-2 with TRBJ2-7; D might be TRBD1 (6 bases). Germline values: CDR1 SGHTA, CDR2 FQGNSA. V was shortened by 6 bases and J by 2 bases, with 20 bases between the two germline ends. The CDR3 is 16 amino acids. As DNA, the CDR3 is TGTGCCAGCAGTCTAGGGACATTAAATACCCCCTACGAGCAGTACTTC. Its translation is CASSLGTLNTPYEQYF.

This clone was detected only a few times. The chain joins TRBV7-9 to TRBJ1-1; D might be TRBD1 (6 bases). The V and J ends lost 5 bases and 10 bases respectively, with 17 bases between them. Germline V gives CDR1 SEHNR, CDR2 FQNEAQ (reference sequence). The CDR3 covers 13 residues. This CDR3 is CASSIGTGGGAFF. The CDR3 bases are TGTGCCAGCAGCATAGGGACGGGAGGGGGAGCTTTCTTT.

The J gene is TRBJ2-7, the V gene TRBV11-3; TRBD2 matches 8 bases. With 3 bases clipped from V and 7 bases from J, the junction kept 2 bases outside the gene matches. Per the germline V gene, CDR1 is SGHNT and CDR2 is YENEEA. The CDR3 totals 12 residues. This CDR3 reads CASSLGLGEQYF. The CDR3 nucleotides read TGTGCCAGCAGCTTGGGACTAGGGGAGCAGTACTTC.

The chain has TRBV28 and TRBJ2-3; 8 positions match TRBD2. The CDR3 has 16 residues. With V trimmed by 5 bases and J by 0 bases, 7 bases remained unmatched. Germline V gives CDR1 MDHEN, CDR2 SYDVKM. The CDR3 sequence is CASSILSGGSTDTQYF. The CDR3, as DNA: TGTGCCAGCAGTATTCTCAGCGGGGGTAGCACAGATACGCAGTATTTT.

V gene TRBV6-5 combines with J gene TRBJ1-2, with a tentative D call TRBD1 (5 bases). Germline V gene lookup returns CDR1 MNHEY and CDR2 SVGAGI. Trimming left V 2 bases short and J 8 bases short, with 12 bases between. The CDR3 totals 13 residues. The CDR3 reads CASSYPGTWGYTF. As DNA, the CDR3 is TGTGCCAGCAGTTACCCAGGGACTTGGGGCTACACCTTC.

The chain couples TRBV7-3 to TRBJ1-2, with D hard to call. V lost 0 bases and J lost 2, with 10 bases in between. In germline, CDR1 is SGHTA, CDR2 FQGTGA. The CDR3 is 15 residues long. The CDR3 coding sequence is TGTGCCAGCAGCTTAACCGGAGACGGCAACTATGGCTACACCTTC. This codes for CASSLTGDGNYGYTF.

The V call is TRBV19, the J call TRBJ2-7, with 7 bases matching TRBD1. Germline values: CDR1 LNHDA, CDR2 SQIVND (reference sequence). V gave up 4 bases and J gave up 2 bases; unmatched junction bases: 11. The CDR3 consists of 16 residues. The DNA of the CDR3 is TGTGCCAGTAGTACGGGCCCGCGACAGGGTACCTACGAGCAGTACTTC. Translated, it gives CASSTGPRQGTYEQYF.

The chain is built from TRBV10-3 and TRBJ1-2; D might be TRBD1 (6 bases). Trimming removed 6 bases from V and 4 bases from J, with 12 bases in between. The CDR3 totals 13 residues. The V gene's germline CDR1 is ENHRY and CDR2 SYGVKD. The CDR3 loop is CAIRDSTFYGYTF. In nucleotides, the CDR3 is TGTGCCATCAGGGACAGCACCTTCTATGGCTACACCTTC.

The sample holds one count of this clone. The rearrangement links TRBV6-1 to TRBJ2-7, with 10 bases identical to TRBD1. Germline trimming cut 6 bases from V and 7 bases from J; bases unmatched to any gene: 6. CDR1 is MNHNS, CDR2 SASEGT, per germline. This CDR3 region has 13 residues. The CDR3 sequence is CASSTDRGLEQYF. CDR3 nucleotides: TGTGCCAGCAGCACCGACAGGGGGCTTGAGCAGTACTTC.

CDR3 residues: CASSFGTITGELFF. The CDR3 DNA is TGTGCCAGCAGTTTTGGGACAATCACCGGGGAGCTGTTTTTT. The chain uses TRBV27 and TRBJ2-2, with TRBD1 as a possible D gene (6 bases). The CDR3 length is 14 residues. V lost 3 bases, J lost 4 bases, and 9 bases lay in between. Germline CDR1 is MNHEY and CDR2 is SMNVEV (reference sequence).

This rearrangement joins TRBV6-5 to TRBJ2-2, with TRBD1 matching over 8 bases. The V segment lost 6 bases and the J segment 4 bases; nucleotides outside the gene matches: 4. CDR1 and CDR2 from the germline V gene are MNHEY and SVGAGI. This CDR3 has 14 residues. The CDR3 is CASRDRVGTGELFF. The CDR3 DNA sequence: TGTGCCAGCAGGGACAGGGTTGGCACCGGGGAGCTGTTTTTT.

The rearrangement joins TRBV27 to TRBJ1-3, with a tentative D call TRBD1 (5 bases). This CDR3 contains 15 residues. V lost 7 bases and J lost 4, with 17 bases in between. In germline, CDR1 is MNHEY, CDR2 SMNVEV (reference sequence). CDR3 sequence: CASIPRRGAGNTIYF. The CDR3 bases are TGTGCCAGCATTCCGAGAAGGGGTGCCGGAAACACCATATATTTT.